The clone carrying this T cell receptor (beta chain) turned up a few times. The data are from a study of blood T cell repertoires in COVID-19. The study drew participants aged about 18 to 89 years from approximately 25 US areas. V lost 6 bases, J lost 1 base, and 6 bases lay in between. Germline V gene sequence: CDR1 SNHLY, CDR2 FYNNEI. CDR3 length: 12 amino acids. The protocol was immunoSEQ multiplex PCR, while the TCRdb copy is restricted to in-frame clones and leaves out a portion. Here the sample spans around 480,000 clones, about nine tenths being singletons. The V call is TRBV2, the J call TRBJ1-1; D ambiguous. Source material: PBMCs or T cells enriched from blood (not recorded which). This clonotype was sampled from a woman in her late teens or twenties who had recovered from COVID-19. CDR3 amino acids: CASSRANTEAFF. CDR3 bases: TGTGCCAGCAGCCGAGCGAACACTGAAGCTTTCTTT.